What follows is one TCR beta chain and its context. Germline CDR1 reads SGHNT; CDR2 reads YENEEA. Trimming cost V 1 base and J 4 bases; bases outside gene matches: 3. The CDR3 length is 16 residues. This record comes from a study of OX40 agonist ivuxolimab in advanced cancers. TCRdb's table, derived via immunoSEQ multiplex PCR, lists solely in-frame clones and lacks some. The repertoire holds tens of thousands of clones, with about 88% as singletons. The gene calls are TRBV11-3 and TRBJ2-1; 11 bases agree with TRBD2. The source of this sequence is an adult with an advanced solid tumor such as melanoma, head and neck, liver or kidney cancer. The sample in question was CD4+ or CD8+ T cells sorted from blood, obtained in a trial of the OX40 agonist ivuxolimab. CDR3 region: CASSLAGTSGYNEQFF. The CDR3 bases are TGTGCCAGCAGCTTAGCAGGGACTAGCGGTTACAATGAGCAGTTCTTC.